This T cell receptor beta chain was found in a study of blood T cell repertoires in COVID-19. Cohorts were assigned according to the clinical history that participants reported. This CDR3 contains 16 residues. In germline, CDR1 is KGHDR, CDR2 SFDVKD. J gave up 4 bases and V 5 bases, and 10 bases lay outside the gene matches. Under the authors' procedure: Quantification of nucleated cells was approximated via reference gene primer amplification. The repertoire was sequenced with immunoSEQ multiplex PCR; TCRdb's copy has only in-frame clones and lacks some. V and J calls and clone size are given by that table; D and trimming were obtained from the DNA. The table shows 150,000 to 200,000 clones, with approximately 79% occurring only once.

The chain joins TRBV24-1 to TRBJ2-5; TRBD1 aligns across 9 bases. This sequence was found in a woman aged 55-69 years with acute COVID-19. Sequenced sample: PBMCs or T cells enriched from blood (not recorded which). This CDR3 is CATSGDRGAIRETQYF. DNA of the CDR3: TGTGCCACCAGTGGAGACAGGGGGGCGATACGAGAGACCCAGTACTTC.